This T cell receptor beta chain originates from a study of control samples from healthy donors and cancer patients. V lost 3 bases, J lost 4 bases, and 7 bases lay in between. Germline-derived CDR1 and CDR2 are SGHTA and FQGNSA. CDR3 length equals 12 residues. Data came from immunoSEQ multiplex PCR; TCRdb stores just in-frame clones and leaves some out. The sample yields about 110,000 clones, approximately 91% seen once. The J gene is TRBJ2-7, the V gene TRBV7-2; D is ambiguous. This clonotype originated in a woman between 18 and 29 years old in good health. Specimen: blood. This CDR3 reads CASSFSRYEQYF. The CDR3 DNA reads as TGTGCCAGCAGCTTTTCAAGATACGAGCAGTACTTC.